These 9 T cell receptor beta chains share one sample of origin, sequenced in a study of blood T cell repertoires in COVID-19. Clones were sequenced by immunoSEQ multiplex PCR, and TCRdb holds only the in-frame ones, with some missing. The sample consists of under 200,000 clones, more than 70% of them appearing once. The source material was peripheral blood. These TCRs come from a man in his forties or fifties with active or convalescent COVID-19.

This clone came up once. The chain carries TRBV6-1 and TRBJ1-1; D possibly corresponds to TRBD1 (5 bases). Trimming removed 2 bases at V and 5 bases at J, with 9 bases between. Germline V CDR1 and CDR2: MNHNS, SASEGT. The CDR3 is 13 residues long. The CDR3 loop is CASSESGGTEAFF. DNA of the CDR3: TGTGCCAGCAGTGAATCGGGGGGTACTGAAGCTTTCTTT.

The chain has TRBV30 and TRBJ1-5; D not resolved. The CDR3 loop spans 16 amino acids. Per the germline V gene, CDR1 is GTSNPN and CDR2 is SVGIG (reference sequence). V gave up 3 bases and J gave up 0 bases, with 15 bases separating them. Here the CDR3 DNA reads TGTGCCTGGAGACCAAATACTCTTTATAGCAATCAGCCCCAGCATTTT. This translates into CAWRPNTLYSNQPQHF.

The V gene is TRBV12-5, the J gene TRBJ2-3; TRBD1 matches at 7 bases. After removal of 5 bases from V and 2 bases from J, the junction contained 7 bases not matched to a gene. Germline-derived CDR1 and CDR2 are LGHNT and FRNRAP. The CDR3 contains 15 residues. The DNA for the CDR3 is TGTGCTAGTGGTCCGACAGGGAGCCTCACAGATACGCAGTATTTT. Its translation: CASGPTGSLTDTQYF.

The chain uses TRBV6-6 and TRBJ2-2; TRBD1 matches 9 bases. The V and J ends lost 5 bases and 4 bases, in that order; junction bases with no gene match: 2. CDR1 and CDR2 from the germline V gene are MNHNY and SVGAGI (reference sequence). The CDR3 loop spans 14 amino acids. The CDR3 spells CASSTTGGTGELFF. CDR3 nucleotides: TGTGCCAGCAGTACGACAGGGGGCACCGGGGAGCTGTTTTTT.

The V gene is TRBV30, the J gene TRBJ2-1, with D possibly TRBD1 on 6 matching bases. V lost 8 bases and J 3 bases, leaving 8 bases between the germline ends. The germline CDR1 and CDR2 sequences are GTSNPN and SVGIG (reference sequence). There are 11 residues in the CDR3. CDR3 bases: TGTGCCGGGACAAACTACAATGAGCAGTTCTTC. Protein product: CAGTNYNEQFF.

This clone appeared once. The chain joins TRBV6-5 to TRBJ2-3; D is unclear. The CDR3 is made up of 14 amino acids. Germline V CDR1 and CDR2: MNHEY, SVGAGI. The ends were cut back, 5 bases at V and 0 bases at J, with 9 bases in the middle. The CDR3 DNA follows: TGTGCCAGCAGTCAGTCGTTTAGCACAGATACGCAGTATTTT. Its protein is CASSQSFSTDTQYF.

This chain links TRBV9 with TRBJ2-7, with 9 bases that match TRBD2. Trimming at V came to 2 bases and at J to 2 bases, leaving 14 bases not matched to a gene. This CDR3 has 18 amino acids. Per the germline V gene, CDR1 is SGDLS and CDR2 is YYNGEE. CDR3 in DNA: TGTGCCAGCAGCGTCCGGACTAGCGAGAACCCAGTCACCTACGAGCAGTACTTC. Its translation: CASSVRTSENPVTYEQYF. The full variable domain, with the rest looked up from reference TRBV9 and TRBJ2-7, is DSGVTQTPKHLITATGQRVTLRCSPRSGDLSVYWYQQSLDQGLQFLIQYYNGEERAKGNILERFSAQQFPDLHSELNLSSLELGDSALYFCASSVRTSENPVTYEQYFGPGTRLTVT.

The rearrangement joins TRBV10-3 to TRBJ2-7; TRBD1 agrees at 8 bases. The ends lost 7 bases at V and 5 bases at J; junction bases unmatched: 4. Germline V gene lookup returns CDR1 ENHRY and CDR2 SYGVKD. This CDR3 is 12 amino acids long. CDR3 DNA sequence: TGTGCCATCAAGGCAGGGGGCGACGAGCAGTACTTC. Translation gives CAIKAGGDEQYF.

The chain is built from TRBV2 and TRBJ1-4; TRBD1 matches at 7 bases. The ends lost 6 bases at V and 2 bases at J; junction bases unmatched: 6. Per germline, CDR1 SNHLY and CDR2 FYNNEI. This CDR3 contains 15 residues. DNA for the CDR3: TGTGCCAGCAGCGCAGGGGGAATGACTAATGAAAAACTGTTTTTT. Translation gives CASSAGGMTNEKLFF. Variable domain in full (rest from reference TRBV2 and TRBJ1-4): EPEVTQTPSHQVTQMGQEVILRCVPISNHLYFYWYRQILGQKVEFLVSFYNNEISEKSEIFDDQFSVERPDGSNFTLKIRSTKLEDSAMYFCASSAGGMTNEKLFFGSGTQLSVL.